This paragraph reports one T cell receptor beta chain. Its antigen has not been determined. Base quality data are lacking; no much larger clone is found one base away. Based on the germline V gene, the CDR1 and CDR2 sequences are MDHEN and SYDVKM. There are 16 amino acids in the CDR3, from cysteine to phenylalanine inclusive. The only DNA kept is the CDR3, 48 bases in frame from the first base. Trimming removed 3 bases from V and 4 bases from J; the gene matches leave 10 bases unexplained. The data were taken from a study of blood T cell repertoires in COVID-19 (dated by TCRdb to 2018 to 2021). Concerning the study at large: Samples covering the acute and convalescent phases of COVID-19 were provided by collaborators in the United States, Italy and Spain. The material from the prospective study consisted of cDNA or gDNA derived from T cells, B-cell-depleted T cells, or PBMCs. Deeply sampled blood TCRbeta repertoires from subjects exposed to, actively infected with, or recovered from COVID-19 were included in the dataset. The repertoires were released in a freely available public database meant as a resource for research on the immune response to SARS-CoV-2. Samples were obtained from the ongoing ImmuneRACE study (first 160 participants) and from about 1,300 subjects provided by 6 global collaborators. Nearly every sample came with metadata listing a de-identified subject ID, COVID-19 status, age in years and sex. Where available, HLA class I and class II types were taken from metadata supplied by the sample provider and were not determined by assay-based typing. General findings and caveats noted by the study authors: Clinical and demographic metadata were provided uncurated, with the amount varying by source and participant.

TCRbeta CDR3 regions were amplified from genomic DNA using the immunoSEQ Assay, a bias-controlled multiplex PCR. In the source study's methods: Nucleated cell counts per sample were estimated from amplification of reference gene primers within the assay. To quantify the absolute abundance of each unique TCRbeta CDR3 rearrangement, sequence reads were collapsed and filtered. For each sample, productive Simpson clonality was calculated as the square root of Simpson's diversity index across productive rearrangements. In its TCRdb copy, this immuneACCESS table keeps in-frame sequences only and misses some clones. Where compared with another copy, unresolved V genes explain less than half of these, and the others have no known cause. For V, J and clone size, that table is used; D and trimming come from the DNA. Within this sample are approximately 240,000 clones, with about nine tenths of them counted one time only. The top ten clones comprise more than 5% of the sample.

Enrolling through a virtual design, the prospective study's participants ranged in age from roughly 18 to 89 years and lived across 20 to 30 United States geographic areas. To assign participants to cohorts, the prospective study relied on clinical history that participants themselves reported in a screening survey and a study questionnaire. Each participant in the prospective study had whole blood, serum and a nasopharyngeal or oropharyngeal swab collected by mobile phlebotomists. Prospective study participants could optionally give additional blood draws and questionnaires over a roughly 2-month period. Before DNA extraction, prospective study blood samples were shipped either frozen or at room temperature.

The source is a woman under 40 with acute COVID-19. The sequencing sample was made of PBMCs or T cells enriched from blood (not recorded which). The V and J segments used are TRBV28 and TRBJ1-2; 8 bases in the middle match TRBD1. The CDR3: CASSFHTGGSFYGYTF. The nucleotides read TGTGCCAGCAGTTTCCATACAGGGGGTTCATTCTATGGCTACACCTTC.